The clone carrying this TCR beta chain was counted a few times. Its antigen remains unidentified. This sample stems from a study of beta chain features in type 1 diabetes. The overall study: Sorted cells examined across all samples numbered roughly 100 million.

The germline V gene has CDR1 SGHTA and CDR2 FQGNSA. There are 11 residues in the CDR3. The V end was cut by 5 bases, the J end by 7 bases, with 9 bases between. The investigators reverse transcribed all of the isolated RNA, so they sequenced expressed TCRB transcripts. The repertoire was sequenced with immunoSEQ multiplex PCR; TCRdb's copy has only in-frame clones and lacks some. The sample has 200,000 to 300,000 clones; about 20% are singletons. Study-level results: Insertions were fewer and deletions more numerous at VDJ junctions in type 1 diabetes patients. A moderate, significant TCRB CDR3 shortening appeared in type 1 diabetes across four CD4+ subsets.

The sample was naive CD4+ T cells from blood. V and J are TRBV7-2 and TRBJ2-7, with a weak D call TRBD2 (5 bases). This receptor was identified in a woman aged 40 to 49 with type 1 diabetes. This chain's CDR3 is CASSPGEEQYF. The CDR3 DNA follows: TGTGCCAGCAGCCCCGGGGAAGAGCAGTACTTC.